Listed below are T cell receptor beta chains from one sample, sequenced in a study of T cell repertoires in cytomegalovirus infection. From the reads, TCRdb called clonotypes with MiXCR, one entry per CDR3 protein. The sample has about 280,000 distinct CDR3 sequences, approximately 22% seen once. The antigens of these receptors remain unknown. Specimen: cultured PBMCs, collected from culture after CMV antigen stimulation. The receptors come from a human donor in good health (CMV status not recorded). Some clones in this sample may be carry-over from other donors' samples. The CDR3 runs from the conserved cysteine through the conserved F or W. A D gene is named only where the DNA matches it firmly. For some rows the clone size is stated as once, few or many, or as a class when expanded; others skip it.

j_gene | v_gene | d_gene | abundance | len | CDR3nt | CDR3aa
TRBJ1-5 | TRBV12-3/TRBV12-4 | . | . | 14 | TGTGCCAGCAGTTTAAGCGCTACAAATCAGCCCCAGCATTTT | CASSLSATNQPQHF
TRBJ2-5 | TRBV2 | TRBD2 | few | 14 | TGTGCCAGCAGTGACACTAGCGGGAGGGAGACCCAGTACTTC | CASSDTSGRETQYF
TRBJ2-7 | TRBV27 | TRBD2 | few | 16 | TGTGCCAGCAGTTCCCCTAGCGGGAGAAGGAGGGACGAGCAGTACTTC | CASSSPSGRRRDEQYF
TRBJ2-7 | TRBV7-9 | . | . | 14 | TGTGCCAGCCGGATGGGGCACGAGGGTTACGAGCAGTACTTC | CASRMGHEGYEQYF
TRBJ2-1 | TRBV11-3 | TRBD2 | many | 15 | TGTGCCAGCAGCTTAGATACTAGCGGGATGAATGAGCAGTTCTTC | CASSLDTSGMNEQFF
TRBJ2-7 | TRBV7-2 | . | many | 12 | TGTGCCAGCAGCCCAGGGTCCTACGAGCAGTACTTC | CASSPGSYEQYF
TRBJ2-5 | TRBV7-9 | . | few | 16 | TGTGCCAGCAGCCTGACTCCCGTGTTCTCCCAAGAGACCCAGTACTTC | CASSLTPVFSQETQYF
TRBJ1-4 | TRBV7-9 | TRBD1 | . | 15 | TGTGCCAGCAGCTCACGACAGGGGACTAATGAAAAACTGTTTTTT | CASSSRQGTNEKLFF
TRBJ1-5 | TRBV7-8 | . | many | 16 | TGTGCCAGCAGCTTAAGGGGCGGGGGCGGGTATCAGCCCCAGCATTTT | CASSLRGGGGYQPQHF
TRBJ2-5 | TRBV10-3 | TRBD1 | few | 16 | TGTGCCATCAGTGCAAGAGGACAGGGGGGCCAAGAGACCCAGTACTTC | CAISARGQGGQETQYF
TRBJ1-1 | TRBV11-2 | . | . | 15 | TGTGCCAGCAGCTTAGAAGGGACGAAGAACACTGAAGCTTTCTTT | CASSLEGTKNTEAFF
TRBJ1-6 | TRBV12-3/TRBV12-4 | . | few | 17 | TGTGCCAGCAGTTTTTGGGTGGGAGGGGCCGACAATTCACCCCTCCACTTT | CASSFWVGGADNSPLHF
TRBJ1-2 | TRBV28 | TRBD1 | few | 16 | TGTGCCAGCAGTACAGGACCGGGACAGGGGCTCGATGGCTACACCTTC | CASSTGPGQGLDGYTF
TRBJ1-2 | TRBV7-2 | . | many | 14 | TGTGCCAGCACCATGGGTCGCGGCTTCTATGGCTACACCTTC | CASTMGRGFYGYTF
TRBJ2-3 | TRBV2 | TRBD2 | . | 14 | TGTGCCAGCTGGACTAGCGGGAGAACAGATACGCAGTATTTT | CASWTSGRTDTQYF
TRBJ2-5 | TRBV19 | . | . | 14 | TGTGCCAGTAGTATAGATGGGGAGAAAGAGACCCAGTACTTC | CASSIDGEKETQYF
TRBJ2-5 | TRBV28 | TRBD1 | . | 15 | TGTGCCAGCAGTTCATACGACAGGGGGGGAGAGACCCAGTACTTC | CASSSYDRGGETQYF
TRBJ2-1 | TRBV7-8 | TRBD2 | many | 15 | TGTGCCAGCGCGCGGAGCAGCGGGAGGTCCAATGAGCAGTTCTTC | CASARSSGRSNEQFF
TRBJ2-3 | TRBV19 | . | . | 16 | TGTGCCAGTAGTACCTGGACGGTATTTGGCACAGATACGCAGTATTTT | CASSTWTVFGTDTQYF
TRBJ1-6 | TRBV4-1 | TRBD1 | many | 14 | TGCGCCAGCAGCCCGGGACAGGGCGGCTCACCCCTCCACTTT | CASSPGQGGSPLHF
TRBJ2-5 | TRBV11-2 | . | few | 17 | TGTGCCAGCAGCCTTCCTGCGTTCCGGGAGGACAGGGAGACCCAGTACTTC | CASSLPAFREDRETQYF
TRBJ2-1 | TRBV7-2 | TRBD2 | few | 15 | TGTGCCAGCAGCCCTAGCGGGAGAGGTTTGAATGAGCAGTTCTTC | CASSPSGRGLNEQFF
TRBJ2-1 | TRBV29-1 | TRBD2 | few | 15 | TGCAGCGTTGGGGGACTAGCGGGAGGCTACAATGAGCAGTTCTTC | CSVGGLAGGYNEQFF
TRBJ2-1 | TRBV6-4 | . | few | 15 | TGTGCCAGCAGTGACTCGTTGTCAGGGGTTGCTGAGCAGTTCTTC | CASSDSLSGVAEQFF
TRBJ1-2 | TRBV29-1 | . | . | 15 | TGCAGCGTTCAACAACACCCTCAAGCTAACTATGGCTACACCTTC | CSVQQHPQANYGYTF
TRBJ1-1 | TRBV6-2/TRBV6-3 | TRBD1 | few | 16 | TGTGCCAGCAGTTCGGGACAGAGTCGTGGTGGAACTGAAGCTTTCTTT | CASSSGQSRGGTEAFF
TRBJ2-5 | TRBV7-9 | . | . | 12 | TGTGCCAGCAGCTTAGCAGCAGCCGACCAGTACTTC | CASSLAAADQYF
TRBJ1-2 | TRBV5-1 | . | many | 15 | TGCGCCAGCAGCGATCCCCCGGTTAACGCTTATGGCTACACCTTC | CASSDPPVNAYGYTF
TRBJ1-3 | TRBV7-4 | . | many | 15 | TGTGCCAGCAGCTCCATGAAGGCCTCTGGAAACACCATATATTTT | CASSSMKASGNTIYF
TRBJ2-1 | TRBV5-4 | . | many | 12 | TGTGCCAGCAGCTTGGCCGTTGATGAGCAGTTCTTC | CASSLAVDEQFF
TRBJ2-1 | TRBV19 | . | few | 14 | TGTGCCAGTAGTATAGCCTCCCGATACAATGAGCAGTTCTTC | CASSIASRYNEQFF
TRBJ2-4 | TRBV28 | . | few | 14 | TGTGCCAGCAGTTTGCAAAGGGTCGCCCTATTTCTGGACTTC | CASSLQRVALFLDF
TRBJ2-1 | TRBV6-1 | TRBD2 | . | 16 | TGTGCCAGCAGCGCCTTGAAGCGGGGCCCGATTATGGAGCAGTTCTTC | CASSALKRGPIMEQFF
TRBJ2-4 | TRBV7-2 | TRBD1 | many | 17 | TGTGCCAGCAGCCTCCAATCGGCGCAGGGGGAGAAAAACATTCAGTACTTC | CASSLQSAQGEKNIQYF
TRBJ2-3 | TRBV6-5 | TRBD2 | . | 14 | TGTGCCAGCAGTCGGGACTATAACACAGATACGCAGTATTTT | CASSRDYNTDTQYF
TRBJ2-3 | TRBV4-1 | TRBD1 | few | 15 | TGCGCCAGCAGCCAACAGGGGGTGACAACGGATACGCAGTATTTT | CASSQQGVTTDTQYF
TRBJ1-6 | TRBV7-2 | . | many | 16 | TGTGCCAGCAGCCCCCGGCGCGACGCTTATAATTCACCCCTCCACTTT | CASSPRRDAYNSPLHF
TRBJ2-1 | TRBV6-2/TRBV6-3 | . | many | 12 | TGTGCCAGCAGATCGACTTGGAATGAGCAGTTCTTC | CASRSTWNEQFF
TRBJ2-7 | TRBV19 | TRBD2 | . | 15 | TGTGCCAGTAGTATTATAACTAGCGGGAGCTACGAGCAGTACTTC | CASSIITSGSYEQYF
TRBJ2-5 | TRBV12-3/TRBV12-4 | TRBD2 | few | 17 | TGTGCCAGCAGTCCAGGGGCTAGCGGGAAGGCGGTGGAGACCCAGTACTTC | CASSPGASGKAVETQYF
TRBJ1-3 | TRBV7-9 | . | few | 14 | TGTGCCAGCAGCTTAGGCCAGGTTGATGGCACCATATATTTT | CASSLGQVDGTIYF
TRBJ1-2 | TRBV20-1 | . | few | 14 | TGCAGTGCCCCCGCCCCCGGGAAAAACTATGGCTACACCTTC | CSAPAPGKNYGYTF
TRBJ2-1 | TRBV7-2 | . | many | 17 | TGTGCCAGCAGCACCACGGCCTCCCCCTTGAGGCGAAATGAGCAGTTCTTC | CASSTTASPLRRNEQFF
TRBJ2-6 | TRBV15 | . | . | 17 | . | CATSRVLTFSGANVLTF
TRBJ2-2 | TRBV5-6 | . | few | 14 | TGTGCCAGCAGCTTGGGCCGGTCCACCGGGGAGCTGTTTTTT | CASSLGRSTGELFF
TRBJ2-3 | TRBV5-4 | TRBD2 | . | 19 | TGTGCCAGCAGCTTGGATCAGGGACTAGCGGGGAGTTTGACAGATACGCAGTATTTT | CASSLDQGLAGSLTDTQYF
TRBJ2-5 | TRBV12-3/TRBV12-4 | . | many | 14 | TGTGCCAGCAGTTGGAGGGCCGTACGGGAGACCCAGTACTTC | CASSWRAVRETQYF
TRBJ2-1 | TRBV20-1 | . | many | 16 | TGCAGTGCTAGAGCCCTAAGGGGTTTCAAAGGCGATGAGCAGTTCTTC | CSARALRGFKGDEQFF
TRBJ2-1 | TRBV4-3 | TRBD1 | . | 15 | TGCGCCAGCAGCCATCGACAGGGGCTGGCGAATGAGCAGTTCTTC | CASSHRQGLANEQFF
TRBJ1-4 | TRBV7-8 | . | many | 14 | TGTGCCAGCAGCTTAAACCCCTTGGGTGAAAAACTGTTTTTT | CASSLNPLGEKLFF
TRBJ1-2 | TRBV7-3 | TRBD1 | few | 13 | TGTGCCAGCAGCCTGGACAGGGCCTATGGCTACACCTTC | CASSLDRAYGYTF
TRBJ2-7 | TRBV4-3 | . | . | 16 | TGCGCCAGCAGCCAAGATGGGGCGTCCTCCGGACACGAGCAGTACTTC | CASSQDGASSGHEQYF
TRBJ1-5 | TRBV12-3/TRBV12-4 | TRBD1 | . | 18 | TGTGCCAGCAGTCCCGGACAGGGGGCCTTGTATAGCAATCAGCCCCAGCATTTT | CASSPGQGALYSNQPQHF
TRBJ2-5 | TRBV9 | . | . | 14 | TGTGCCAGCAGCGTCCGCCCCTCCCAAGAGACCCAGTACTTC | CASSVRPSQETQYF
TRBJ2-2 | TRBV6-2/TRBV6-3 | . | . | 11 | TGTGCCAGCAGATACGTAGGGGAGCTGTTTTTT | CASRYVGELFF